The 23 T cell receptor beta chains below all came from one sample that was sequenced in a study of cytomegalovirus exposure and HLA in healthy donors. PCR involved 60 Vbeta and 13 Jbeta primers. Repertoires were generated with immunoSEQ multiplex PCR, while TCRdb's copy carries only in-frame clones and drops some. Of 25,000 to 35,000 clones in the sample, roughly two fifths were seen once. Sequencing was carried out using PBMCs. All receptors derive from a woman between 50 and 59 years old in good health and CMV-seronegative.

CDR3 region: CASSFIAGDPGNTIYF. The DNA of the CDR3 is TGCGCCAGCAGCTTTATTGCGGGGGACCCTGGAAACACCATATATTTT. The chain is built from TRBV5-1 and TRBJ1-3; D might be TRBD1 (5 bases). Trimming cost V 2 bases and J 2 bases, with 14 bases left between them. Germline V lookup: CDR1 SGHRS, CDR2 YFSETQ. The CDR3 is 16 amino acids.

This clone was detected only a few times. This chain joins TRBV10-3 and TRBJ1-2, with D tentatively TRBD1 (6 bases). Germline lookup yields CDR1 ENHRY and CDR2 SYGVKD. This CDR3 has 12 residues. V was pared by 3 bases and J by 4 bases, with 6 bases between. Written as DNA, the CDR3 is TGTGCCATCAGTGACAGGGGCTATGGCTACACCTTC. Translation: CAISDRGYGYTF.

The chain is built from TRBV5-1 and TRBJ2-7; TRBD2 matches 10 bases. The germline V gene has CDR1 SGHRS and CDR2 YFSETQ. The CDR3 is 14 residues long. J was trimmed by 3 bases and V by 4 bases; bases with no gene match: 4. In DNA form, the CDR3 reads TGCGCCAGCAGCCCATTAGCGGGAGGCTACGAGCAGTACTTC. As protein: CASSPLAGGYEQYF.

This clone was seen more than once but under ten times. The CDR3 reads CASSHDTNYSPLHF. The CDR3 DNA reads TGTGCCAGCAGCCACGACACCAACTATTCACCCCTCCACTTT. The genes are TRBV7-9 and TRBJ1-6; no reliable D call. The CDR3 length is 14 residues. V gave up 5 bases and J gave up 8 bases, with 13 bases separating them. Germline V gene data show CDR1 as SEHNR and CDR2 as FQNEAQ (reference sequence).

V and J are TRBV11-2 and TRBJ1-2; D gene uncertain. This CDR3 is built from 15 residues. V was cut by 0 bases and J by 9 bases, with 17 bases left in between. Germline V gives CDR1 SGHAT, CDR2 FQNNGV. The CDR3 sequence is CASSLDRRLPVRYTF. In nucleotides, the CDR3 is TGTGCCAGCAGCTTAGATCGGAGGCTTCCCGTGCGCTACACCTTC.

This clone was seen just once. This chain joins TRBV5-1 and TRBJ2-1; possible D gene TRBD1, 6 bases. Germline V gene lookup returns CDR1 SGHRS and CDR2 YFSETQ. With 0 bases removed from V and 8 bases from J, the gap between germline ends came to 12 bases. CDR3 length: 14 residues. Here the CDR3 DNA reads TGCGCCAGCAGCTTGGTAGCAGGGGCGGATGAGCAGTTCTTC. This translates into CASSLVAGADEQFF.

V usage is TRBV7-8 and J usage is TRBJ1-3; 9 bases are a match to TRBD1. The V segment lost 8 bases and the J segment 4 bases; nucleotides outside the gene matches: 6. This CDR3 contains 14 residues. Germline CDR1 SGHVS, CDR2 FQNEAQ. CDR3 protein: CASEGTGTGNTIYF. The CDR3 DNA follows: TGTGCCAGCGAAGGGACAGGGACCGGAAACACCATATATTTT.

The chain couples TRBV4-1 to TRBJ2-7; possible D gene TRBD2, 5 bases. This CDR3 is 14 amino acids long. Germline-derived CDR1 and CDR2 are MGHRA and YSYEKL. Trimming stripped 3 bases from V and 3 bases from J, with 12 bases between. DNA of the CDR3: TGCGCCAGCAGCCAGGGAGTCAAAGGCTACGAGCAGTACTTC. As protein: CASSQGVKGYEQYF.

The gene calls are TRBV11-2 and TRBJ2-5; 7 nucleotides align to TRBD2. This CDR3 is 16 amino acids long. Trimming at V came to 0 bases and at J to 5 bases, leaving 9 bases not matched to a gene. The germline V gene encodes CDR1 SGHAT and CDR2 FQNNGV. This chain's CDR3 is CASSLEGLAARETQYF. The CDR3, as DNA: TGTGCCAGCAGCTTAGAAGGGCTAGCGGCCCGGGAGACCCAGTACTTC.

The chain uses TRBV5-4 and TRBJ2-5, with TRBD2 matching 16 bases. CDR1 is SGHNT and CDR2 is YYREEE in the germline V gene (reference sequence). The CDR3 totals 18 residues. With 0 bases clipped from V and 0 bases from J, the junction kept 2 bases outside the gene matches. The CDR3 coding sequence is TGTGCCAGCAGCTTGGAGGGACTAGCGGGGGGGGACCAAGAGACCCAGTACTTC. Translating it yields CASSLEGLAGGDQETQYF.

The genes are TRBV6-6 and TRBJ2-7, with D possibly being TRBD2 (6 bases). Germline values: CDR1 MNHNY, CDR2 SVGAGI (reference sequence). V lost 6 bases, J lost 2 bases, and 11 bases lay in between. The CDR3 runs 13 residues. The CDR3: CASSPTGAYEQYF. DNA of the CDR3: TGTGCCAGCAGCCCCACGGGGGCCTACGAGCAGTACTTC.

A word on this clone: At one boundary the junction diverges from the germline segment, which might be a read error. CDR3 loop: CASNLRGPDQGSPLHF. The CDR3 DNA sequence: TGTGCCAGCAATTTAAGGGGGCCGGATCAAGGGTCACCCCTCCACTTT. The V and J genes are TRBV27 and TRBJ1-6; TRBD1 aligns across 7 bases. This CDR3 comprises 16 residues. Germline V gives CDR1 MNHEY, CDR2 SMNVEV (reference sequence).

The gene calls are TRBV21-1 and TRBJ2-1; TRBD2 reflects the table's D call only, with no check against the DNA. TRBV21-1 is annotated as a pseudogene. The CDR3 length is 19 residues. CDR3 loop: CASSTTPGLAGGPLNEQFF. Here the CDR3 DNA reads TGTGCCAGCAGCACGACACCGGGACTAGCGGGGGGGCCGCTAAATGAGCAGTTCTTC.

The rearrangement uses TRBV2 and TRBJ2-1; D possibly corresponds to TRBD1 (7 bases). CDR1 and CDR2 from the germline V gene are SNHLY and FYNNEI. CDR3 length: 15 amino acids. The germline V and J ends were trimmed by 4 bases and 7 bases, with 17 bases remaining between them. The CDR3 bases are TGTGCCAGCAGTGCCCCAGGGGGGCTGTCAAATGAGCAGTTCTTC. Translating it yields CASSAPGGLSNEQFF.

The CDR3 sequence is CASSLARGAGYEQFF. The CDR3 DNA is TGTGCCAGCAGCTTAGCTAGAGGAGCGGGATATGAGCAGTTCTTC. This chain links TRBV7-9 with TRBJ2-1, with 7 bases fitting TRBD2. Germline loops: CDR1 SEHNR, CDR2 FQNEAQ (reference sequence). This CDR3 contains 15 residues. V trimming: 0 bases; J trimming: 8 bases; junction bases outside the gene matches: 7.

The chain has TRBV29-1 and TRBJ1-1; the match to TRBD1 covers 7 bases. The CDR3 has 13 residues. Germline trimming cut 6 bases from V and 1 base from J; bases unmatched to any gene: 5. From germline, CDR1 is SQVTM and CDR2 ANQGSEA. CDR3 DNA: TGCAGCGTGACTCAGGGGGGGAACACTGAAGCTTTCTTT. As protein: CSVTQGGNTEAFF.

This clone has a handful of counts. V and J are TRBV19 and TRBJ2-3; 12 nucleotides align to TRBD1. The CDR3 extends over 14 amino acids. J was trimmed by 13 bases and V by 7 bases; bases with no gene match: 12. Germline CDR1 and CDR2: LNHDA and SQIVND (reference sequence). The CDR3, as DNA: TGTGCCAGTAATCTCTCCCGGGACAGGGGGCCGAAGTATTTT. Its translation: CASNLSRDRGPKYF.

DNA for the CDR3: TGTGCCAGCAGCCGGGGACAGGGTGTAGTGGAGACCCAGTACTTC. Protein product: CASSRGQGVVETQYF. This sequence joins TRBV5-4 and TRBJ2-5; 9 bases line up with TRBD1. Germline values: CDR1 SGHNT, CDR2 YYREEE (reference sequence). The junction had 9 bases not matched to a gene; V was cut back by 4 bases and J by 5 bases. The CDR3 runs 15 residues.

This clone came up a few times. The CDR3 DNA reads as TGTGCTAGTGGACTCCGACAGGCTCGTTCTGGCTACACCTTC. It codes for CASGLRQARSGYTF. The chain combines TRBV12-5 with TRBJ1-2; tentatively, D is TRBD1 (6 bases). Germline-derived CDR1 and CDR2 are LGHNT and FRNRAP. The V end was cut by 6 bases, the J end by 7 bases, with 18 bases between. CDR3 length: 14 amino acids.

The rearrangement uses TRBV6-5 and TRBJ2-7, with 8 positions matching TRBD2. The CDR3 has 14 residues. Germline V gene sequence: CDR1 MNHEY, CDR2 SVGAGI. With 2 bases clipped from V and 6 bases from J, the junction kept 6 bases outside the gene matches. CDR3 DNA: TGTGCCAGCAGTTACGCACTCGGGGGGGGCGAGCAGTACTTC. This encodes CASSYALGGGEQYF.

This clone was detected only a few times. The genes are TRBV27 and TRBJ1-2, with a tentative D call TRBD1 (6 bases). The V end lost 5 bases, the J end lost 4 bases, and 14 bases lay between the germline ends. Germline lookup yields CDR1 MNHEY and CDR2 SMNVEV (reference sequence). The CDR3 consists of 14 residues. CDR3 amino acids: CASSPSGGGYGYTF. Here the CDR3 DNA reads TGTGCCAGCAGTCCGTCGGGGGGCGGCTATGGCTACACCTTC.

The chain couples TRBV7-8 to TRBJ2-1; 8 nucleotides agree with TRBD2. The trim removed 5 bases at V and 8 bases at J, leaving 5 bases unmatched. The CDR3 covers 13 residues. Per germline, CDR1 SGHVS and CDR2 FQNEAQ. CDR3 sequence: CASSRAGADEQFF. In DNA form, the CDR3 reads TGTGCCAGCAGCCGAGCGGGAGCGGATGAGCAGTTCTTC.

The J gene is TRBJ2-1, the V gene TRBV7-7; D is unclear. From germline, CDR1 is SSHAT and CDR2 FNYEAQ (reference sequence). CDR3 size: 15 residues. V lost 3 bases and J 6 bases, leaving 15 bases between the germline ends. The CDR3 nucleotides read TGTGCCAGCAGCTTGACTCCGCAGCCGATCAATGAGCAGTTCTTC. Its protein product is CASSLTPQPINEQFF.